This T cell receptor beta chain was recovered during a study of blood T cell repertoires in COVID-19. Background on the study: PBMCs, B-cell-depleted T cells, or T cells provided the cDNA or gDNA that made up the material.

Data came from immunoSEQ multiplex PCR; TCRdb stores just in-frame clones and leaves some out. Among fewer than 400,000 clones listed, 85% to 90% were seen once. The CDR3 contains 16 residues. After removal of 0 bases from V and 7 bases from J, the junction contained 9 bases not matched to a gene. Germline V gene sequence: CDR1 MGHRA, CDR2 YSYEKL. Cohort 3 donors counted as recovered after two negative PCRs, clearance, or resolved symptoms. The sequencing sample was made of PBMCs or T cells enriched from blood (not recorded which). This receptor was identified in a man aged 30 to 39 who had recovered from COVID-19. This chain uses TRBV4-1 with TRBJ2-1, with 7 nucleotides matching TRBD1. CDR3 bases: TGCGCCAGCAGCCAAGAACCGACAGGGTCGATAAATGAGCAGTTCTTC. Its translation is CASSQEPTGSINEQFF.